The source of this TCR beta chain is a study of T cells in Graves' hyperthyroidism and ophthalmopathy. What was amplified from RNA transcripts were TCR beta CDR3 regions. TCR CDR3 underwent first-round RT-PCR with the HTBI primer set. Via MiXCR, TCRdb re-called the multiplex PCR reads, giving one row per CDR3 protein. This table has hundreds of thousands of distinct CDR3 sequences, 40% to 55% appearing once. The CDR3 has 15 amino acids. The V and J ends lost 3 bases and 1 base, in that order; junction bases with no gene match: 6. Germline V CDR1 and CDR2: DFQATT, SNEGSKA (reference sequence). There are a few counts of this clonotype. The antigen remains unidentified. Points from the study as a whole: Clonotypes that were expanded in thyroid above 0.001 mostly appeared in blood too.

This TCR was recovered from an adult man with Graves' disease, either hyperthyroidism or ophthalmopathy (not recorded which). V gene TRBV20-1 combines with J gene TRBJ1-5, with TRBD1 matching over 7 bases. Sequenced: peripheral blood or thyroid tissue (not recorded which). The chain's CDR3 is CSARGTVLSNQPQHF. Written as DNA, the CDR3 is TGCAGTGCTAGGGGGACAGTCCTAAGCAATCAGCCCCAGCATTTT.